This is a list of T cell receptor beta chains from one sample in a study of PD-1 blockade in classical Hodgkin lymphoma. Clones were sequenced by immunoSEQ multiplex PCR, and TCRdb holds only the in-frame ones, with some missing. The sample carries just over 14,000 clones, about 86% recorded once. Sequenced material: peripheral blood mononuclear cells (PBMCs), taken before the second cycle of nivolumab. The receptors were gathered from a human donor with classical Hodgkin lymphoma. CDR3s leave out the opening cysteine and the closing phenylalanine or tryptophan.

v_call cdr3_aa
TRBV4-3 ASSTGGATDTQY
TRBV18 ASSRQGQSYEQY
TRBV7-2 ASLASGTANTEAF
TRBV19 ASSMRLAGGDIRTDTQY
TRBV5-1 ASSSDTDTQY
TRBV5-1 ASSSGGDRGRDTEAF
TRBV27 ASSPQSLGYEQY
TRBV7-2 ASSPYQVFGYNEQF
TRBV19 ASSWRGRSTEAF
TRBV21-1 ASNQPPTGSATNEKLF
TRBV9 ASSSRWGFNEKLF
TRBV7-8 ASSLGGSGRISYNEQF
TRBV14 ASRQRGESTDTQY
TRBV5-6 ASSLGGGAHNEQF
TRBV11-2 ASSLLFGLAGKETQY
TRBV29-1 SVDPGRTDTQY
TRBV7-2 ASSLGADPKETQY
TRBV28 ASRTPDGNTEAF
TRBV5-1 ASSFTGVGIGRQQY